This T cell receptor (beta chain) is from a study of technical replicates of blood from a handful of donors. Sequenced by immunoSEQ multiplex PCR; TCRdb stores in-frame clones only, minus some. The sample has around 70,000 clones; under 98% are singletons. Germline V gene sequence: CDR1 SGHVS, CDR2 FQNEAQ. The CDR3 is 16 amino acids. V gave up 5 bases and J gave up 0 bases, with 14 bases separating them. The clonotype was recovered from a human donor in good health. This rearrangement joins TRBV7-8 to TRBJ2-4; D not certain. The sample taken for sequencing was T cells isolated from PBMCs. The CDR3, as DNA: TGTGCCAGCAGCCTAACGAGGATTCTAGCCAAAAACATTCAGTACTTC. It yields the protein CASSLTRILAKNIQYF.